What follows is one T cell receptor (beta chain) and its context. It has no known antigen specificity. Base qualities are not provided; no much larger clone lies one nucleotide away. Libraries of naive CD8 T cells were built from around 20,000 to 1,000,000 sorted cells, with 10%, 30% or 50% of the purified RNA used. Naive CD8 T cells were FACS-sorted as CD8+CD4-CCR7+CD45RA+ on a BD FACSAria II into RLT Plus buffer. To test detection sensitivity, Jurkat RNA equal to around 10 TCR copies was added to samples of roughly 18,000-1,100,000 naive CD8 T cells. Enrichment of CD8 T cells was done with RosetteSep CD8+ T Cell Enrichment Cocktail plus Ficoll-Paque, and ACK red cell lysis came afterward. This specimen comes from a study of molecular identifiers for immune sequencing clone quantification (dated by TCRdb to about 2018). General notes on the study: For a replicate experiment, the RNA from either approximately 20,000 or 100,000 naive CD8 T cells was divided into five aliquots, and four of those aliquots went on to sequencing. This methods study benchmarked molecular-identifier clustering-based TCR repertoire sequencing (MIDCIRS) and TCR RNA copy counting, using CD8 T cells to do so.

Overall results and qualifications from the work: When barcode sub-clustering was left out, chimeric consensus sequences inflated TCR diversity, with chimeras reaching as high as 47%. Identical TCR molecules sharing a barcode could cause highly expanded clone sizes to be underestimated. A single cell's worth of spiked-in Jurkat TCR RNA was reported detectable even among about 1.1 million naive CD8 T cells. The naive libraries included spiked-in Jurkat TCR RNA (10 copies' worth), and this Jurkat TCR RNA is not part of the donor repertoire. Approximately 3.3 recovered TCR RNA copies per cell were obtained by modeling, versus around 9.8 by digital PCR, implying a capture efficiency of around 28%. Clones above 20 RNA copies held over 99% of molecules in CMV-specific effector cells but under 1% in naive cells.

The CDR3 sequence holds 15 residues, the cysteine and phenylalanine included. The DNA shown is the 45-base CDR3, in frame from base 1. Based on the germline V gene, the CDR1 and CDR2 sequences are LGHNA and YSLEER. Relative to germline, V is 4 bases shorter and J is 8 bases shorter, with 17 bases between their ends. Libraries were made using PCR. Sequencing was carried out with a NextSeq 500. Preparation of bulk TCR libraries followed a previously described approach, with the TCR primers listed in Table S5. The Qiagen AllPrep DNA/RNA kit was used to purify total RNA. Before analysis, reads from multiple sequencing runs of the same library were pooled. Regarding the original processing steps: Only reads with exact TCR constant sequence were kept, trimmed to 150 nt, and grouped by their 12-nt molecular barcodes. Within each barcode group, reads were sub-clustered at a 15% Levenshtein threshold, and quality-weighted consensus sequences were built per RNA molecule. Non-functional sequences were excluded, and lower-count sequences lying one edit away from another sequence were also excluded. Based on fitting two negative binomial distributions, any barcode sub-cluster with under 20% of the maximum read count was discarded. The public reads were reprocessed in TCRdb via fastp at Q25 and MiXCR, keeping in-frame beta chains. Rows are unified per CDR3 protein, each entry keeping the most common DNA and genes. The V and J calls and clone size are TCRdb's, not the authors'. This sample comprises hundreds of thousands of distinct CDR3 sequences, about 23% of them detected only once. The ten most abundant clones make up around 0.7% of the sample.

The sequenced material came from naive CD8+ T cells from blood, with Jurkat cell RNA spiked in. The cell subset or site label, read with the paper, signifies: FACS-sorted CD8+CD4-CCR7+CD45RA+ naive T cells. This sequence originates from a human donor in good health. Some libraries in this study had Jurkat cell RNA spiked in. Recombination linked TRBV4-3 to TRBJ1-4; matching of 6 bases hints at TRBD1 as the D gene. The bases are TGCGCCAGCAGCCGAGATAGGGGGTCCGGAGAAAAACTGTTTTTT. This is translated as CASSRDRGSGEKLFF.